A selection of T cell receptor beta chains follows, all from one sample in a study of OX40 agonist ivuxolimab in advanced cancers. Some clones are missing from TCRdb's copy, which holds only in-frame ones; the method was immunoSEQ multiplex PCR. The sample shows some 86,000 clones, around 90% of them seen only once. Sequencing was performed on CD4+ or CD8+ T cells sorted from blood, taken in a trial of the OX40 agonist ivuxolimab. The source is an adult with an advanced solid tumor such as melanoma, head and neck, liver or kidney cancer. Each CDR3 is given with its conserved first and last residue. D genes are given only for firm matches. Only part of the rows carry a size: once, few, many, or a class if the clone is expanded.

TRBJ1-2 | NA | TRBV28 | once | CASSFTGNYGYTF | TGTGCCAGCAGCTTTACAGGGAACTATGGCTACACCTTC
TRBJ2-5 | NA | TRBV7-3 | NA | CASTLGSLQETQYF | TGTGCCAGCACCCTAGGGAGTCTCCAAGAGACCCAGTACTTC
TRBJ1-2 | NA | TRBV28 | few | CASRPTGMEYGYTF | TGTGCCAGCAGACCAACAGGGATGGAGTATGGCTACACCTTC
TRBJ1-2 | NA | TRBV15 | NA | CATSRDERTNYGYTF | TGTGCCACCAGCAGAGATGAAAGGACTAACTATGGCTACACCTTC
TRBJ2-2 | NA | TRBV6-5 | NA | CASLPRGRGTGELFF | TGTGCCAGTTTACCCAGGGGTCGTGGCACCGGGGAGCTGTTTTTT
TRBJ1-4 | NA | TRBV19 | NA | CASSDRTARVATNEKLFF | TGTGCCAGTAGTGACAGGACGGCGAGAGTGGCAACTAATGAAAAACTGTTTTTT
TRBJ2-3 | TRBD1 | TRBV4-1 | NA | CASSQGAGQGPDTQYF | TGCGCCAGCAGCCAAGGGGCAGGACAGGGGCCAGATACGCAGTATTTT
TRBJ1-6 | NA | TRBV25-1 | NA | CASRQGAGSPLHF | TGTGCCAGCAGACAGGGCGCGGGTTCACCCCTCCACTTT
TRBJ1-6 | NA | TRBV5-1 | NA | CASSRAGSGSPLHF | TGCGCCAGCAGCCGGGCGGGGAGTGGATCACCCCTCCACTTT
TRBJ2-3 | NA | TRBV4-2 | NA | CASSQGQAGTDTQYF | TGTGCCAGCAGCCAAGGTCAAGCGGGCACAGATACGCAGTATTTT
TRBJ2-1 | TRBD1 | TRBV5-1 | once | CASSLPGQGAREQFF | TGCGCCAGCAGCTTGCCGGGACAGGGGGCTAGGGAGCAGTTCTTC
TRBJ2-7 | NA | TRBV9 | NA | CASSVVPGSYEQYF | TGTGCCAGCAGCGTAGTCCCTGGGTCCTACGAGCAGTACTTC
TRBJ2-7 | TRBD1 | TRBV5-5 | NA | CASSLVPTGSDEQYF | TGTGCCAGCAGCTTGGTCCCGACAGGGTCAGACGAGCAGTACTTC
TRBJ1-2 | NA | TRBV7-9 | once | CASERKGTPLWGYTF | TGTGCCAGCGAGAGAAAGGGTACCCCTCTTTGGGGCTACACCTTC
TRBJ2-3 | TRBD2 | TRBV15 | NA | CATSPGLALYF | TGTGCCACCAGCCCGGGACTAGCGTTGTATTTT
TRBJ1-5 | TRBD1 | TRBV18 | NA | CASSPTGGNQPQHF | TGTGCCAGCTCACCGACAGGGGGCAATCAGCCCCAGCATTTT
TRBJ1-5 | NA | TRBV6-4 | few | CARATANQPQHF | TGTGCCAGGGCGACAGCAAATCAGCCCCAGCATTTT
TRBJ1-4 | TRBD1 | TRBV6-1 | NA | CASRTTGGINEKLFF | TGTGCCAGCAGGACAACAGGGGGCATTAATGAAAAACTGTTTTTT
TRBJ1-1 | NA | TRBV2 | few | CASMTQGGTEAFF | TGTGCCAGCATGACACAGGGCGGCACTGAAGCTTTCTTT
TRBJ1-4 | NA | TRBV7-2 | NA | CASSFGTRGEKLFF | TGTGCCAGCAGCTTCGGGACCAGAGGTGAAAAACTGTTTTTT
TRBJ2-5 | NA | TRBV29-1 | NA | CSVAGLQETQYF | TGCAGCGTTGCTGGCCTGCAAGAGACCCAGTACTTC
TRBJ2-7 | TRBD2 | TRBV19 | NA | CASRLRSGVSYEQYF | TGTGCCAGTAGGCTCCGTAGCGGGGTTTCCTACGAGCAGTACTTC